Listed here are 26 T cell receptor beta chains from one sample, sequenced in a study of a mutant IDH1 vaccine in newly diagnosed glioma (dated by TCRdb to the early 2020s). Libraries were constructed by the immunoSEQ multiplex PCR assay. The immuneACCESS repertoire file appears here via TCRdb, limited to in-frame rearrangements. These files lack a portion of the clones; in checked studies, under half of the deficit traces to unresolved V genes, and the cause of the others is not known. This sample gives roughly 51,000 clones in total; 70% to 90% of them show up just once. Together, the top ten hold less than 3% of the sample. The time point label corresponds to: baseline, week 1 (first vaccination visit). The label giving this sample's treatment or condition can be read as: pre-vaccination baseline after standard-of-care therapy. The sequencing used PBMCs, collected from a glioma patient treated with radiotherapy, temozolomide or both. The receptors derive from a man aged 40-50 years with glioma.

The chain employs TRBV14 and TRBJ2-7, with 13 bases that match TRBD2. There are 15 residues in the CDR3. Trimming cost V 1 base and J 7 bases; bases outside gene matches: 4. Germline CDR1 reads SGHDN; CDR2 reads FVKESK. Written as DNA, the CDR3 is TGTGCCAGCAGCCAAGGGACTAGCGGGAGTCGGGAGCAGTACTTC. Its protein product is CASSQGTSGSREQYF.

The chain combines TRBV6-1 with TRBJ2-7; weak D call: TRBD2 (6 bases). Per the germline V gene, CDR1 is MNHNS and CDR2 is SASEGT. Trimming cost V 8 bases and J 3 bases, with 17 bases left between them. The length of the CDR3 is 14 residues. The CDR3 loop is CASRAGPSGYEQYF. The CDR3 DNA is TGTGCCAGCCGGGCGGGGCCTTCGGGCTACGAGCAGTACTTC.

The chain is built from TRBV6-5 and TRBJ1-4, with D perhaps TRBD1 (5 bases). The germline V gene encodes CDR1 MNHEY and CDR2 SVGAGI. Trimming left V 4 bases short and J 8 bases short, with 11 bases between. CDR3 length equals 13 residues. CDR3 nucleotides: TGTGCCAGCAGTTCACAGGTTCGGGAAAAACTGTTTTTT. Its protein is CASSSQVREKLFF.

J is TRBJ2-7 and V is TRBV4-3, with unresolved D. The germline gives CDR1 LGHNA, CDR2 YSLEER. The V end was cut by 1 base, the J end by 0 bases, with 13 bases between. The CDR3 runs 16 residues. The CDR3 sequence is CASSQGVGKSSYEQYF. The CDR3 DNA sequence: TGCGCCAGCAGCCAAGGGGTAGGGAAGAGCTCCTACGAGCAGTACTTC.

V is TRBV11-1 and J is TRBJ2-7; D is unclear. Trimming pared 5 bases from V and 3 bases from J, leaving 14 bases between. CDR3 size: 14 residues. Germline CDR1 is SGHAT and CDR2 is FQDESV (reference sequence). The CDR3 here is CASSPSDGDYEQYF. Written as DNA, the CDR3 is TGTGCCAGCAGCCCCTCGGACGGAGACTACGAGCAGTACTTC.

CDR3 in amino acids: CASSPMPGWSQPQHF. The DNA for the CDR3 is TGTGCCAGCAGTCCCATGCCGGGGTGGAGTCAGCCCCAGCATTTT. The chain carries TRBV28 and TRBJ1-5; D not certain. Trimming pared 5 bases from V and 6 bases from J, leaving 17 bases between. CDR1 and CDR2 (germline): MDHEN, SYDVKM. The CDR3 sequence is 15 residues long.

The genes are TRBV29-1 and TRBJ2-1; D remains unclear. Germline V gives CDR1 SQVTM, CDR2 ANQGSEA. Trimming took 4 bases from V and 9 from J, leaving 10 bases between them. The CDR3 runs to 11 residues. The CDR3 reads CSVARETEQFF. The CDR3 nucleotides read TGCAGCGTTGCTCGTGAAACTGAGCAGTTCTTC.

The V gene is TRBV27, the J gene TRBJ2-7; D gene unclear. Germline loops: CDR1 MNHEY, CDR2 SMNVEV (reference sequence). The V end lost 5 bases, the J end lost 0 bases, and 8 bases lay between the germline ends. The CDR3 is 13 residues long. The CDR3 reads CASSPADSYEQYF. The CDR3 DNA sequence: TGTGCCAGCAGTCCGGCAGACTCCTACGAGCAGTACTTC.

In DNA, the CDR3 is TGTGCCAGTAGTATTTCTGCGGGAGGTTGGCGGGAGCAGTTCTTC. Its translation is CASSISAGGWREQFF. This sequence joins TRBV19 and TRBJ2-1; 8 nucleotides match TRBD2. The CDR3 is made up of 15 amino acids. CDR1 and CDR2 (germline): LNHDA, SQIVND (reference sequence). The ends lost 3 bases at V and 10 bases at J; junction bases unmatched: 11.

J is TRBJ1-4 and V is TRBV6-5, with TRBD1 identical over 8 bases. The V segment lost 2 bases and the J segment 7 bases; nucleotides outside the gene matches: 3. This CDR3 has 14 residues. In germline, CDR1 is MNHEY, CDR2 SVGAGI. CDR3 DNA sequence: TGTGCCAGCAGTTACGACAGGGGACTTGAAAAACTGTTTTTT. Amino acids: CASSYDRGLEKLFF.

The genes are TRBV12-5 and TRBJ1-5, with unresolved D. V dropped 5 bases and J dropped 4 bases, with 9 bases sitting between them. Germline V lookup: CDR1 LGHNT, CDR2 FRNRAP. The length of the CDR3 is 13 residues. This chain's CDR3 is CASGIGGNQPQHF. As DNA, the CDR3 is TGTGCTAGTGGTATCGGCGGGAATCAGCCCCAGCATTTT.

The chain recombines TRBV2 with TRBJ2-7, with 11 bases aligning to TRBD2. The CDR3 extends over 14 amino acids. Germline CDR1 reads SNHLY; CDR2 reads FYNNEI. Losses at the gene ends were 10 bases for V and 5 bases for J; bases not matched to a gene: 10. CDR3 amino acids: CANGGLAGYNEQYF. In nucleotides, the CDR3 is TGTGCCAATGGTGGACTAGCGGGTTACAACGAGCAGTACTTC.

The chain has TRBV11-3 and TRBJ2-2; 7 bases align to TRBD1. The CDR3 consists of 13 residues. V trimming: 5 bases; J trimming: 6 bases; junction bases outside the gene matches: 3. The germline V gene encodes CDR1 SGHNT and CDR2 YENEEA. CDR3 amino acids: CASSAGQAGELFF. In DNA, the CDR3 is TGTGCCAGCAGCGCCGGACAGGCCGGGGAGCTGTTTTTT.

CDR3 loop: CAIKRDRGSHEQYF. The CDR3 DNA reads TGTGCCATCAAGAGGGACAGGGGGTCCCACGAGCAGTACTTC. This chain joins TRBV5-4 and TRBJ2-7, with TRBD1 matching over 11 bases. V trimming: 9 bases; J trimming: 5 bases; junction bases outside the gene matches: 10. The germline gives CDR1 SGHNT, CDR2 YYREEE (reference sequence). The CDR3 totals 14 residues.

The CDR3 reads CASSLNLAGARGQYF. DNA of the CDR3: TGTGCCAGCAGCTTGAACCTAGCGGGGGCTCGAGGGCAGTATTTT. The J gene is TRBJ2-3, the V gene TRBV5-6; 10 bases match TRBD2. The CDR3 length is 15 residues. V trimming: 1 base; J trimming: 11 bases; junction bases outside the gene matches: 10. In germline, CDR1 is SGHDT, CDR2 YYEEEE.

The V gene is TRBV27, the J gene TRBJ2-5, with D maybe TRBD2 (6 bases). CDR3 size: 13 residues. V lost 9 bases, J lost 2 bases, and 13 bases lay in between. Germline V CDR1 and CDR2: MNHEY, SMNVEV (reference sequence). The DNA for the CDR3 is TGTGCCAGGGGGTCGGGAGATCAAGAGACCCAGTACTTC. Translation gives CARGSGDQETQYF.

This rearrangement joins TRBV7-9 to TRBJ2-1; possible D gene TRBD2, 5 bases. This CDR3 contains 18 residues. Trimming took off 8 bases at V and 0 bases at J, with 23 bases between the two ends. Germline CDR1 SEHNR, CDR2 FQNEAQ (reference sequence). CDR3 sequence (DNA): TGTGCCAGCCTGGTGGGAGCGGTAGACCTGAGCTCCTACAATGAGCAGTTCTTC. Residues: CASLVGAVDLSSYNEQFF.

V gene TRBV6-5 combines with J gene TRBJ2-5, with a tentative D call TRBD1 (7 bases). Germline lookup yields CDR1 MNHEY and CDR2 SVGAGI. The CDR3 length is 13 residues. V was shortened by 6 bases and J by 5 bases, with 13 bases between the two germline ends. The CDR3 sequence: CASRLQGRETQYF. In nucleotides, the CDR3 is TGTGCCAGCAGACTACAGGGGAGGGAGACCCAGTACTTC.

The CDR3 sequence: CSVRNRTKQETQYF. In DNA form, the CDR3 reads TGCAGCGTTCGGAACCGGACAAAACAAGAGACCCAGTACTTC. The chain recombines TRBV29-1 with TRBJ2-5; the D gene is possibly TRBD1 (5 bases). V shed 5 bases and J shed 2 bases, with 15 bases lying between them. Germline V gene data show CDR1 as SQVTM and CDR2 as ANQGSEA. The CDR3 length is 14 residues.

This clone appeared a few times. The chain couples TRBV4-1 to TRBJ1-2; D call uncertain. Germline-derived CDR1 and CDR2 are MGHRA and YSYEKL. V lost 0 bases, J lost 4 bases, and 9 bases lay in between. The CDR3 length is 14 residues. The CDR3 region is CASSQDMRTYGYTF. The CDR3 bases are TGCGCCAGCAGCCAAGATATGCGGACCTATGGCTACACCTTC.

The rearrangement uses TRBV7-2 and TRBJ2-1; D unclear. The CDR3 covers 16 residues. Germline values: CDR1 SGHTA, CDR2 FQGNSA. The germline V and J ends were trimmed by 1 base and 1 base, with 11 bases remaining between them. CDR3 nucleotides: TGTGCCAGCAGCTTAGGTGGCGGAAGATCCTACAATGAGCAGTTCTTC. It encodes CASSLGGGRSYNEQFF.

This clone was counted between two and nine times. The chain is built from TRBV7-2 and TRBJ2-5; TRBD1 is a possible D gene (5 bases). V lost 3 bases, J lost 1 base, and 9 bases lay in between. Germline assignment: CDR1 SGHTA and CDR2 FQGNSA. The CDR3 contains 14 residues. CDR3 sequence (DNA): TGTGCCAGCAGCTTTCAGGGTTTCCAAGAGACCCAGTACTTC. It codes for CASSFQGFQETQYF.

This clone appeared once. The chain couples TRBV2 to TRBJ1-5; 7 positions agree with TRBD1. The CDR3 extends over 15 amino acids. The V gene end was trimmed by 5 bases and the J gene end by 1 base; junction bases not matched to a gene: 5. From germline, CDR1 is SNHLY and CDR2 FYNNEI. The CDR3: CASSSGRGSNQPQHF. For the CDR3, the DNA is TGTGCCAGCAGTTCGGGCAGGGGGAGCAATCAGCCCCAGCATTTT.

The chain has TRBV14 and TRBJ2-2, with 8 bases fitting TRBD2. CDR1 and CDR2 (germline): SGHDN, FVKESK. V lost 8 bases, J lost 6 bases, and 11 bases stayed unmatched. The CDR3 sequence is 15 residues long. The CDR3, as DNA: TGTGCCAGCGGAGAGCGGGAGCCCCCCCCCGGGGAGCTGTTTTTT. Encoded protein: CASGEREPPPGELFF. Full variable domain (rest looked up from reference TRBV14 and TRBJ2-2): EAGVTQFPSHSVIEKGQTVTLRCDPISGHDNLYWYRRVMGKEIKFLLHFVKESKQDESGMPNNRFLAERTGGTYSTLKVQPAELEDSGVYFCASGEREPPPGELFFGEGSRLTVL.

This sequence joins TRBV5-1 and TRBJ2-2; D gene ambiguous. Between the trimmed V and J ends, which lost 0 bases and 2 bases, there was a span of 11 bases. CDR3 length: 16 amino acids. CDR1 and CDR2 (germline): SGHRS, YFSETQ. CDR3 region: CASSLAGVVNTGELFF. Written as DNA, the CDR3 is TGCGCCAGCAGCTTGGCCGGAGTTGTTAACACCGGGGAGCTGTTTTTT. Variable domain in full (rest from reference TRBV5-1 and TRBJ2-2): KAGVTQTPRYLIKTRGQQVTLSCSPISGHRSVSWYQQTPGQGLQFLFEYFSETQRNKGNFPGRFSGRQFSNSRSEMNVSTLELGDSALYLCASSLAGVVNTGELFFGEGSRLTVL.

As DNA, the CDR3 is TGTGCCAGCAGCTTTGGACTAGCGGGAGGGCCCATAGACGAGCAGTACTTC. Protein: CASSFGLAGGPIDEQYF. The chain recombines TRBV11-1 with TRBJ2-7; 15 bases agree with TRBD2. CDR1 SGHAT and CDR2 FQDESV come from the germline V gene (reference sequence). Trimming cost V 3 bases and J 5 bases; bases outside gene matches: 8. This CDR3 region has 17 residues.